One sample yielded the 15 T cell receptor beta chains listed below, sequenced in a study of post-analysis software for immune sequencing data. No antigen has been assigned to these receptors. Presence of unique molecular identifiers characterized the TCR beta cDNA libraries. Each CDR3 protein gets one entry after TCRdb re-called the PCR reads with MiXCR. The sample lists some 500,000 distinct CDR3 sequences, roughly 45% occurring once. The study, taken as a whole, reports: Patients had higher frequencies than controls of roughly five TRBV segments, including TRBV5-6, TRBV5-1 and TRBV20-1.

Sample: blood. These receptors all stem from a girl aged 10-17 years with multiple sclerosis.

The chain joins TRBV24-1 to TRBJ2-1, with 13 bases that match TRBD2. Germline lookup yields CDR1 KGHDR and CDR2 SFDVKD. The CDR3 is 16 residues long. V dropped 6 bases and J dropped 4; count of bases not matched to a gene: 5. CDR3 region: CATSSGTSGTYNEQFF. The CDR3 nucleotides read TGTGCCACCAGTTCGGGGACTAGCGGGACGTACAATGAGCAGTTCTTC.

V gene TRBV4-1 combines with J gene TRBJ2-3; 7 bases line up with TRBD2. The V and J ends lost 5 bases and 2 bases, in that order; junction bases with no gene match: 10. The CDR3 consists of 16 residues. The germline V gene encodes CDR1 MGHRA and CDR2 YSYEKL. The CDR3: CASSATSRKYTDTQYF. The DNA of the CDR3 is TGCGCCAGCAGCGCGACTAGCAGAAAGTACACAGATACGCAGTATTTT.

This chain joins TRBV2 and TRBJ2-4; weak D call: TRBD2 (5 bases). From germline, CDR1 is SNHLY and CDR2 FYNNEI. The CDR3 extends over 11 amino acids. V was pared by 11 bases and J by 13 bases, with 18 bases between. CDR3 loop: CAGSKGVEQYF. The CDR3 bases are TGTGCCGGGTCGAAGGGAGTGGAACAGTACTTC. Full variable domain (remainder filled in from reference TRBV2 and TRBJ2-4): EPEVTQTPSHQVTQMGQEVILRCVPISNHLYFYWYRQILGQKVEFLVSFYNNEISEKSEIFDDQFSVERPDGSNFTLKIRSTKLEDSAMYFCAGSKGVEQYFGAGTRLSVL.

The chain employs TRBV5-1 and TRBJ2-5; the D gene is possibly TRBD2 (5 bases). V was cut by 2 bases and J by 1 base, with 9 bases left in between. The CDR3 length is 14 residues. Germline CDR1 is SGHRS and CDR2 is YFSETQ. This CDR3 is CASSFTGIQETQYF. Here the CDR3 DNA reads TGCGCCAGCAGCTTTACGGGGATCCAAGAGACCCAGTACTTC.

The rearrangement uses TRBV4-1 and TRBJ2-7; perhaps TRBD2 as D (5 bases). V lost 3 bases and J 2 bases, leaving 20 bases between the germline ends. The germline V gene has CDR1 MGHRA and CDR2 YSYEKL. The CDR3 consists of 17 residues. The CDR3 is CASSQDIRRGPTYEQYF. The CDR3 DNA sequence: TGCGCCAGCAGCCAGGATATCCGTCGCGGGCCCACCTACGAGCAGTACTTC.

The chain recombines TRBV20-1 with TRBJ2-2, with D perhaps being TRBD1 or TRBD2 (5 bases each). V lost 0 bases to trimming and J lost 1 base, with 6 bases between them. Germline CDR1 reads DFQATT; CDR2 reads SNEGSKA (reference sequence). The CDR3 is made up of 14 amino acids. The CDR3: CSARERGNTGELFF. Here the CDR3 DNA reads TGCAGTGCTAGAGAGAGGGGGAACACCGGGGAGCTGTTTTTT.

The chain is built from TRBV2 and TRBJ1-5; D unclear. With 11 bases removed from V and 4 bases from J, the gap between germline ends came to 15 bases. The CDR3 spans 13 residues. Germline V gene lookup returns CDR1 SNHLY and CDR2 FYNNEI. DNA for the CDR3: TGTGCCGAACCGCCCGATGGAAATCAGCCCCAGCATTTT. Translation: CAEPPDGNQPQHF. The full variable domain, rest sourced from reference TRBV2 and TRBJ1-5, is EPEVTQTPSHQVTQMGQEVILRCVPISNHLYFYWYRQILGQKVEFLVSFYNNEISEKSEIFDDQFSVERPDGSNFTLKIRSTKLEDSAMYFCAEPPDGNQPQHFGDGTRLSIL.

The CDR3 loop is CASSPLPGGSSYNSPLHF. CDR3 in DNA: TGTGCCAGCAGCCCTCTCCCCGGGGGGAGCTCCTATAATTCACCCCTCCACTTT. The chain couples TRBV9 to TRBJ1-6; D is perhaps TRBD1 (5 bases). Between the trimmed V and J ends, which lost 4 bases and 0 bases, there was a span of 17 bases. This CDR3 is built from 18 residues. Per the germline V gene, CDR1 is SGDLS and CDR2 is YYNGEE.

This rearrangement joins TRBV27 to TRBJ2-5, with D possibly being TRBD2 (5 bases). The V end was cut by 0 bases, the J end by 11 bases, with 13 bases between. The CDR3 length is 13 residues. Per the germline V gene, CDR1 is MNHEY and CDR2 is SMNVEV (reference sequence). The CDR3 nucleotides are TGTGCCAGCAGTTTATCCAGGCTCGGGGAGCAGTACTTC. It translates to CASSLSRLGEQYF.

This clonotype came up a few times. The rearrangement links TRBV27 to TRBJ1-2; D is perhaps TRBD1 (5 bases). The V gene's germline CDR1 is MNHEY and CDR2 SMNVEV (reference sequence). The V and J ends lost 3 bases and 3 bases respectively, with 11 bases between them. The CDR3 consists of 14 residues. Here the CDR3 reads CASSLQGGDYGYTF. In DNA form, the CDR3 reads TGTGCCAGCAGTTTGCAGGGTGGAGACTATGGCTACACCTTC.

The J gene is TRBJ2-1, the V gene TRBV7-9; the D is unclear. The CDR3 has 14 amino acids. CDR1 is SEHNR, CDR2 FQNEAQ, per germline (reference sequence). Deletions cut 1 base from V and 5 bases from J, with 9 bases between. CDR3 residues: CASSLEAENNEQFF. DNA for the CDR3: TGTGCCAGCAGCTTAGAGGCAGAGAACAATGAGCAGTTCTTC. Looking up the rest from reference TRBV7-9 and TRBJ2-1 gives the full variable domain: DTGVSQNPRHKITKRGQNVTFRCDPISEHNRLYWYRQTLGQGPEFLTYFQNEAQLEKSRLLSDRFSAERPKGSFSTLEIQRTEQGDSAMYLCASSLEAENNEQFFGPGTRLTVL.

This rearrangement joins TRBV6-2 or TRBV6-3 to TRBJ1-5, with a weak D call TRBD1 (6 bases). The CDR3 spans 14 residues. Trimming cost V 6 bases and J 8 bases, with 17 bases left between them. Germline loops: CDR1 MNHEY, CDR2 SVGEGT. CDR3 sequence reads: CASSQTGASEPQHF. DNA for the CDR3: TGTGCCAGCAGCCAGACAGGAGCGAGTGAGCCCCAGCATTTT.

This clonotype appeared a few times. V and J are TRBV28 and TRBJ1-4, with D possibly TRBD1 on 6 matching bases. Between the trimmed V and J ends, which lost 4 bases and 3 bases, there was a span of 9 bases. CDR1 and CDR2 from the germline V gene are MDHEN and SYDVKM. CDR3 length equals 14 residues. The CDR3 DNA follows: TGTGCCAGCAGTTCAGGGGCAGCTAATGAAAAACTGTTTTTT. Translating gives CASSSGAANEKLFF.

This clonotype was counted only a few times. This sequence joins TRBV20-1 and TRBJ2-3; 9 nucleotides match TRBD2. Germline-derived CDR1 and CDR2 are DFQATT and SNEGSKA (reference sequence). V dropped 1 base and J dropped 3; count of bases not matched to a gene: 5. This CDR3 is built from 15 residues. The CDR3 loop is CSARVVAGVTDTQYF. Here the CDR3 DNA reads TGCAGTGCTAGAGTGGTAGCGGGAGTAACAGATACGCAGTATTTT.

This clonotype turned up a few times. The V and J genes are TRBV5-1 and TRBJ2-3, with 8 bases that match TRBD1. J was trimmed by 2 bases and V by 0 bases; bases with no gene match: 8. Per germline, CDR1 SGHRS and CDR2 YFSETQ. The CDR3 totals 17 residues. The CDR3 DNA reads TGCGCCAGCAGCTTGGAGGCGACAGGGGCCAACACAGATACGCAGTATTTT. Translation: CASSLEATGANTDTQYF.